Listed below are T cell receptor beta chains from one sample, sequenced in a study of OX40 agonist ivuxolimab in advanced cancers. Clones were read by immunoSEQ multiplex PCR, and TCRdb kept only the in-frame ones, dropping some. Here the sample spans around 130,000 clones, approximately 92% being singletons. The input for sequencing was CD4+ or CD8+ T cells sorted from blood, taken in a trial of the OX40 agonist ivuxolimab. The receptors shown here come from an adult with an advanced solid tumor such as melanoma, head and neck, liver or kidney cancer. CDR3s include the opening cysteine and the closing phenylalanine or tryptophan. A D gene is named only where the DNA matches it firmly. The listing skips clone size in some rows; elsewhere it reads once, few, many or a size class.

clone size,V gene,J gene,D gene,CDR3 DNA,CDR3 protein
few,TRBV28,TRBJ1-2,-,TGTGCCAGCAGTGAACCGGGACCTTCTAACTGGGGCTACACCTTC,CASSEPGPSNWGYTF
-,TRBV7-9,TRBJ2-7,TRBD1,TGTGCCAGCAGCTTAGCTTTGACAGGGGGAACCTACGAGCAGTACTTC,CASSLALTGGTYEQYF
once,TRBV6-6,TRBJ2-3,-,TGTGCCAGCAGTTACTCCAATCGCCCAGATACGCAGTATTTT,CASSYSNRPDTQYF
-,TRBV28,TRBJ2-3,-,TGTGCCAGCAGCCCTCTCGGAGATACGCAGTATTTT,CASSPLGDTQYF
-,TRBV18,TRBJ2-5,-,TGTGCCAGCTCAACTTACAGAGAGACCCAGTACTTC,CASSTYRETQYF
once,TRBV5-4,TRBJ2-2,-,TGTGCCAGCAGCTTGGAGGGAGCCTCCGGGGAGCTGTTTTTT,CASSLEGASGELFF
-,TRBV7-3,TRBJ2-3,TRBD2,TGTGCCACCCGTAAGAGCGGGGGAGGGACAGATACGCAGTATTTT,CATRKSGGGTDTQYF
-,TRBV6-5,TRBJ1-2,-,TGTGCCAGCCGAAGAGGGGCAGGGATCTATGGCTACACCTTC,CASRRGAGIYGYTF
-,TRBV19,TRBJ2-1,TRBD2,TGTGCCAGTAGTCTTCCGGGACTAGCGTCCTACAATGAGCAGTTCTTC,CASSLPGLASYNEQFF
-,TRBV11-2,TRBJ2-7,TRBD2,TGTGCCAGCAGCCCCGGGAGGGCCTCCTACGAGCAGTACTTC,CASSPGRASYEQYF
few,TRBV27,TRBJ1-5,-,TGTGCCAGCAGTTTACGGGGGGATCAGCCCCAGCATTTT,CASSLRGDQPQHF
-,TRBV7-2,TRBJ2-7,-,TGTGCCAGCAGCTTTTATCGGGGCGACGAGCAGTACTTC,CASSFYRGDEQYF
-,TRBV5-1,TRBJ2-1,TRBD2,TGCGCCAGCTCGGGGTTGGGCGGGAGAGATAATGAGCAGTTCTTC,CASSGLGGRDNEQFF
once,TRBV5-6,TRBJ1-5,-,TGTGCCAGCAGCTTGGCGGGGGCGGTGAAAGGCAATCAGCCCCAGCATTTT,CASSLAGAVKGNQPQHF
-,TRBV7-2,TRBJ2-5,-,TGTGCCAGCAGCTTATCCGGGCCGGGCGTGGAGACCCAGTACTTC,CASSLSGPGVETQYF
-,TRBV11-2,TRBJ2-1,-,TGTGCCAGCAGCTCTCTAACCGCAGGGATCTACAATGAGCAGTTCTTC,CASSSLTAGIYNEQFF
-,TRBV28,TRBJ2-2,TRBD1,TGTGCCAGATTTTACAGGGGCGCAAATAGGGACCCGAACACCGGGGAGCTGTTTTTT,CARFYRGANRDPNTGELFF
-,TRBV7-6,TRBJ2-1,-,TGTGCCAGCAGCTTAGGTGGCGCAGGGTCCGAGCAGTTCTTC,CASSLGGAGSEQFF
once,TRBV6-1,TRBJ2-1,-,TGTGCCAGCAGTGCCGAAGGGGGCAATGAGCAGTTCTTC,CASSAEGGNEQFF
-,TRBV18,TRBJ1-2,-,TGTGCCAGCTCACTGGACAGAGCTAACTATGGCTACACCTTC,CASSLDRANYGYTF
few,TRBV19,TRBJ2-5,TRBD1,TGTGCCAGTAGTAGGACAGGAGAGACCCAGTACTTC,CASSRTGETQYF
-,TRBV28,TRBJ2-3,-,TGTGCCAGCCCAGGTTTGGTATATAATGGTACGCAGTATTTT,CASPGLVYNGTQYF
once,TRBV5-1,TRBJ1-5,TRBD1,TGCGCCAGCAGCTATGGGACAGGACTCAATCAGCCCCAGCATTTT,CASSYGTGLNQPQHF
-,TRBV9,TRBJ2-7,TRBD1,TGTGCCAGCAGCGTAGGACAGGGGACGGCCTACGAGCAGTACTTC,CASSVGQGTAYEQYF
-,TRBV6-4,TRBJ2-1,TRBD1,TGTGCCAGCAGTGGACAGGGGGGTCTTGAGCAGTTCTTC,CASSGQGGLEQFF
-,TRBV18,TRBJ2-7,-,TGTGCCAGCTCACCACGTCAGCCCCGTGGTGAGCAGTACTTC,CASSPRQPRGEQYF
-,TRBV6-5,TRBJ2-1,TRBD1,TGTGCCAGCAGAGAAGGACAGGGACAGTTCTTC,CASREGQGQFF
-,TRBV5-1,TRBJ2-5,TRBD1,TGCGCCAGCAGCGCCACAGGGGGGCAAGAGACCCAGTACTTC,CASSATGGQETQYF
-,TRBV5-1,TRBJ2-6,-,TGCGCCAGCAGCTTGGGTCAGGGCTCCGGGGCCAACGTCCTGACTTTC,CASSLGQGSGANVLTF
-,TRBV7-9,TRBJ2-5,-,TGTGCCAGCAGGTACGGGGCCCAAGAGACCCAGTACTTC,CASRYGAQETQYF
-,TRBV11-2,TRBJ2-7,TRBD2,TGTGCCAGCAGTAGAAGCGTAGCGGGCACGTACGAGCAGTACTTC,CASSRSVAGTYEQYF
-,TRBV19,TRBJ2-6,TRBD1,TGTGCCAGTAGTAGAGGACAGGGACCTGCTGGGGCCAACGTCCTGACTTTC,CASSRGQGPAGANVLTF
few,TRBV6-1,TRBJ1-5,-,TGTGCCAGCAGTGAAGGGGCCGGGAATCAGCCCCAGCATTTT,CASSEGAGNQPQHF
-,TRBV5-5,TRBJ2-2,-,TGTGCCAGCAGCTTGGTAGGGTCCAACACCGGGGAGCTGTTTTTT,CASSLVGSNTGELFF
-,TRBV19,TRBJ1-5,TRBD1,TGTGCCAGTAGTAATACAGGGGGCAATCAGCCCCAGCATTTT,CASSNTGGNQPQHF
-,TRBV7-9,TRBJ2-1,-,TGTGCCAGCAGCTTAGACGGGGTGAGGAGCAATGAGCAGTTCTTC,CASSLDGVRSNEQFF
-,TRBV5-8,TRBJ1-3,TRBD1,TGTGCCAGCAGCCCCGCCGGGACAGGGCAAAGTAGACCTGGAAACACCATATATTTT,CASSPAGTGQSRPGNTIYF
-,TRBV6-6,TRBJ1-6,-,TGTGCCAGCAGTTACGAGGGGAACAGTTCACCCCTCCACTTT,CASSYEGNSSPLHF
once,TRBV19,TRBJ1-1,-,TGTGCCAGTAGCCCAGAAAATGCGAACACTGAAGCTTTCTTT,CASSPENANTEAFF
once,TRBV6-1,TRBJ2-2,-,TGTGCCAGCACACCCCAGGGGGGGGTACCCGGGGAGCTGTTTTTT,CASTPQGGVPGELFF
-,TRBV5-4,TRBJ2-7,TRBD2,TGTGCCAGCAGCTTCAGCGGGAGGGCCCGGGAGCAGTACTTC,CASSFSGRAREQYF
-,TRBV11-1,TRBJ2-7,-,TGTGCCAGCAGCTTCACATACGAGCAGTACTTC,CASSFTYEQYF
once,TRBV2,TRBJ2-3,-,TGTGCCACCACTCTAACGGCGTTGGGGACGCAGTATTTT,CATTLTALGTQYF
-,TRBV6-4,TRBJ2-5,TRBD2,TGTGCCAGCAGTGACTCGAGACTAGCGGGTGAGACCCAGTACTTC,CASSDSRLAGETQYF
-,TRBV18,TRBJ2-7,TRBD1,TGTGCCAGCTCACTAGGACAGGGGGTCTACGAGCAGTACTTC,CASSLGQGVYEQYF
few,TRBV6-6,TRBJ1-2,TRBD1,TGTGCCAGCATCCCACCGGGACAGGGGGGATATGGCTACACCTTC,CASIPPGQGGYGYTF
-,TRBV15,TRBJ2-5,-,TGTGCCACCAGCAGAGAGGGTTTCGGGGAGACCCAGTACTTC,CATSREGFGETQYF
-,TRBV4-2,TRBJ1-2,-,TGTGCCAGCAGCCAAGACCCACATACCCCATATGGCTACACCTTC,CASSQDPHTPYGYTF
-,TRBV6-6,TRBJ2-2,TRBD1,TGTGCCGCTGGGACAGGGGACACCGGGGAGCTGTTTTTT,CAAGTGDTGELFF
-,TRBV7-2,TRBJ2-1,-,TGTGCCAGCAGCCCCCAGGGAACAGGCTCCTACAATGAGCAGTTCTTC,CASSPQGTGSYNEQFF
-,TRBV15,TRBJ1-1,-,TGTGCCACCAGCAGAGATGAGCGGGGACCTGAAGCTTTCTTT,CATSRDERGPEAFF